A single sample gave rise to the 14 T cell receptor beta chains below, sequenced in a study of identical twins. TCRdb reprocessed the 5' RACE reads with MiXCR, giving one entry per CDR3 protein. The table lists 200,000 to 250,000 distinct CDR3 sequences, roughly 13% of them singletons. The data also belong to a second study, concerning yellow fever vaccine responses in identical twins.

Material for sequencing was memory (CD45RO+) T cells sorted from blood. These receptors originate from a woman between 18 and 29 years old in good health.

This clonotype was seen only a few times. The DNA of the CDR3 is TGCAGCGTTGTTGGGGTTTTCGGTACTGAAGCTTTCTTT. Residues: CSVVGVFGTEAFF. The V gene is TRBV29-1, the J gene TRBJ1-1; D gene uncertain. CDR1 and CDR2 (germline): SQVTM, ANQGSEA. V was trimmed by 4 bases and J by 5 bases, leaving 14 bases between them. The CDR3 runs 13 residues.

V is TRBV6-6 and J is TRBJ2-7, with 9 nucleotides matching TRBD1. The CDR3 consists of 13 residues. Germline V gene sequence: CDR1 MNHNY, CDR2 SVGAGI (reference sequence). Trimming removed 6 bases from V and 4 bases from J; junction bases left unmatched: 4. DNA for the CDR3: TGTGCCAGCAGGACAGGGGGAGCGTACGAGCAGTACTTC. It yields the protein CASRTGGAYEQYF.

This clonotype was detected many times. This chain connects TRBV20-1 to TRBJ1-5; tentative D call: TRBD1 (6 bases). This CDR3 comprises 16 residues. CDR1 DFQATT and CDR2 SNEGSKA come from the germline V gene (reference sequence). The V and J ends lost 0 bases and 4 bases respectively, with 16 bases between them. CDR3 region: CSARDTGSIGNQPQHF. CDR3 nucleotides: TGCAGTGCTAGAGATACAGGGTCAATAGGTAATCAGCCCCAGCATTTT.

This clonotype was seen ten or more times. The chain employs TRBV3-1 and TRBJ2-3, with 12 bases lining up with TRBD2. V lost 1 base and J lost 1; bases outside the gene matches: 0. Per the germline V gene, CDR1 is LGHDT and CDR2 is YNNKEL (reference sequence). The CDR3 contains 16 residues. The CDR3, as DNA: TGTGCCAGCAGCCAAGGGACTAGCGGGGGCACAGATACGCAGTATTTT. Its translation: CASSQGTSGGTDTQYF.

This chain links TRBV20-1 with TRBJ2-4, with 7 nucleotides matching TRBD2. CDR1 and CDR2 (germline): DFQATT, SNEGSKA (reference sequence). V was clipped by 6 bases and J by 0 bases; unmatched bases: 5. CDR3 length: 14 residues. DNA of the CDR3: TGCAGTGCCCAAGCGGGGCTAGCCAAAAACATTCAGTACTTC. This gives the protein CSAQAGLAKNIQYF.

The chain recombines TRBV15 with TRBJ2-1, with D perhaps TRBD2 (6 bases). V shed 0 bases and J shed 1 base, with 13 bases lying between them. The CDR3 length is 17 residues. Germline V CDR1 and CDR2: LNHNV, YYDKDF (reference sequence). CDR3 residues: CATSRESSGVSYNEQFF. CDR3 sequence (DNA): TGTGCCACCAGCAGAGAATCCTCGGGAGTGTCCTACAATGAGCAGTTCTTC.

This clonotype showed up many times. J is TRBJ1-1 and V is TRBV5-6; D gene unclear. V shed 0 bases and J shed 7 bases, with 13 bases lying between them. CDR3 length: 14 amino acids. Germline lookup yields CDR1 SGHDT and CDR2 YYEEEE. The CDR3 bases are TGTGCCAGCAGCTTGGGTGTGAGGGCCGGTGAAGCTTTCTTT. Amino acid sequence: CASSLGVRAGEAFF.

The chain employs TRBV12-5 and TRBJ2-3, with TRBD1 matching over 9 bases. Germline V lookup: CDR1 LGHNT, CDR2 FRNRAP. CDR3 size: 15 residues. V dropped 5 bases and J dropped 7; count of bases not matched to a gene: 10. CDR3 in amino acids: CASGPQDRGSYTQYF. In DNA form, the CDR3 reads TGTGCTAGTGGTCCCCAGGACAGGGGATCATATACGCAGTATTTT. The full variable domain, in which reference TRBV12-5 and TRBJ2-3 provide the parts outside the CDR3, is DARVTQTPRHKVTEMGQEVTMRCQPILGHNTVFWYRQTMMQGLELLAYFRNRAPLDDSGMPKDRFSAEMPDATLATLKIQPSEPRDSAVYFCASGPQDRGSYTQYFGPGTRLTVL.

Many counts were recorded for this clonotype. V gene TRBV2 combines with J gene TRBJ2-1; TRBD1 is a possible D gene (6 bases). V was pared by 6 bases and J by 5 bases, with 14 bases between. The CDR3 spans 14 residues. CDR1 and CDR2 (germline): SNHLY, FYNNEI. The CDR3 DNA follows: TGTGCCAGCAGAAACAGGGATTTGGACAATGAGCAGTTCTTC. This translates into CASRNRDLDNEQFF. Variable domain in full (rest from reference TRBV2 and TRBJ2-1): EPEVTQTPSHQVTQMGQEVILRCVPISNHLYFYWYRQILGQKVEFLVSFYNNEISEKSEIFDDQFSVERPDGSNFTLKIRSTKLEDSAMYFCASRNRDLDNEQFFGPGTRLTVL.

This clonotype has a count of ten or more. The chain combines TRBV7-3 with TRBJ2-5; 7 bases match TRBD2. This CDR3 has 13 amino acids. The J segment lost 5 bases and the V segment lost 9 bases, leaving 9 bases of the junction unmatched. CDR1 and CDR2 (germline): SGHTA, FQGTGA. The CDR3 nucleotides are TGTGCCAGTTCCGGGGGGAGGAAGGAGACCCAGTACTTC. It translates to CASSGGRKETQYF.

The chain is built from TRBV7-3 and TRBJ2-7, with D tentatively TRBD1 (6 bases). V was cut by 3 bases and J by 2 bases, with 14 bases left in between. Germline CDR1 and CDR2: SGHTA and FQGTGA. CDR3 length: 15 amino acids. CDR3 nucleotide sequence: TGTGCCAGCAGCTTGAACAGGGATCGGCCCTACGAGCAGTACTTC. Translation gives CASSLNRDRPYEQYF.

The CDR3 reads CASSVGASYTDTQYF. CDR3 DNA: TGTGCCAGCAGCGTAGGGGCTTCCTACACAGATACGCAGTATTTT. This chain joins TRBV9 and TRBJ2-3, with D hard to call. CDR3 size: 15 residues. CDR1 is SGDLS, CDR2 YYNGEE, per germline. The V end lost 0 bases, the J end lost 2 bases, and 10 bases lay between the germline ends. Full variable domain (missing parts from reference TRBV9 and TRBJ2-3): DSGVTQTPKHLITATGQRVTLRCSPRSGDLSVYWYQQSLDQGLQFLIQYYNGEERAKGNILERFSAQQFPDLHSELNLSSLELGDSALYFCASSVGASYTDTQYFGPGTRLTVL.

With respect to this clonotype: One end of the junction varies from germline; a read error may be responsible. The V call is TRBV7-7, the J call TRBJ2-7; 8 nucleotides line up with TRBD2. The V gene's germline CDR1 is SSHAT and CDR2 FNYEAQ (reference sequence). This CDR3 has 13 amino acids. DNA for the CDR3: TGTGCTAGCAGCTCGGGACTAGACTACGAGCAGTACTTC. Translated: CASSSGLDYEQYF.

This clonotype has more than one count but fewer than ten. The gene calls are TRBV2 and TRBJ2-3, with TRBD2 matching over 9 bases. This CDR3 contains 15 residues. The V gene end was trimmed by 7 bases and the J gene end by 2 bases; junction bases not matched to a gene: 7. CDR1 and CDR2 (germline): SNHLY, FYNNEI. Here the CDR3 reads CASTLGLANTDTQYF. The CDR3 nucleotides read TGTGCCAGCACTTTAGGACTAGCGAACACAGATACGCAGTATTTT.